The entry below describes one TCR beta chain. The data originate from a study of blood T cell repertoires in COVID-19. The repertoire was sequenced with immunoSEQ multiplex PCR; TCRdb's copy has only in-frame clones and lacks some. The sample includes approximately 150,000 clones, around four fifths of them seen just once. The sequence came from a human donor in a cohort sampled during active COVID-19. Input material: peripheral blood.

CDR3 amino acids: CASSLAREATQYF. In DNA form, the CDR3 reads TGTGCCAGCAGCTTAGCGCGTGAGGCTACGCAGTATTTT. The J gene is TRBJ2-3, the V gene TRBV7-2; D not certain. The CDR3 sequence is 13 residues long. Trimming shortened V by 0 bases and J by 8 bases, and 9 bases separated the two germline ends. CDR1 and CDR2 (germline): SGHTA, FQGNSA.